This T cell receptor beta chain was documented in a study of OX40 agonist ivuxolimab in advanced cancers. Study-level background: Ivuxolimab was administered intravenously to patients at 0.01 to 10 mg/kg every 2 weeks.

Produced via immunoSEQ multiplex PCR; TCRdb's table is partial and in-frame only. This repertoire shows about 64,000 clones, 91% found once; its top ten account for about 0.46%. Looked up from germline, CDR1 is SGDLS and CDR2 is YYNGEE. After removal of 0 bases from V and 5 bases from J, the junction contained 6 bases not matched to a gene. The CDR3 runs to 16 residues. This clonotype was obtained from an adult with an advanced solid tumor such as melanoma, head and neck, liver or kidney cancer. Sequenced material: CD4+ or CD8+ T cells sorted from blood, taken in a trial of the OX40 agonist ivuxolimab. J is TRBJ2-7 and V is TRBV9; 12 nucleotides align to TRBD2. CDR3 sequence reads: CASSVASTSGSNEQYF. As DNA, the CDR3 is TGTGCCAGCAGCGTAGCATCGACTAGCGGGAGTAACGAGCAGTACTTC.